This T cell receptor (beta chain) came from a study of cytomegalovirus exposure and HLA in healthy donors. Across the whole study: Samples from HLA-typed donors yielded 65 million to 85 million unique TCRs in an early data release. Study-level results: What TCR beta sequences reportedly achieved was accurate prediction of HLA-A and HLA-B alleles in most subjects.

With respect to this clone: The antigen is unknown.

The study ran its PCR with 60 Vbeta and 13 Jbeta primers. Assay: immunoSEQ multiplex PCR; the TCRdb copy retains only in-frame clones and omits some. The data include about 67,000 clones; the top ten clones carry around 1.6%. Sequencing was performed on PBMCs. The sequence was collected from a woman in her twenties or thirties in good health and CMV-seronegative.

The DNA of the CDR3 is TGCGCCAGCAGCTCGGGACAGGGGACAGATACGCAGTATTTT. Translating gives CASSSGQGTDTQYF. The chain recombines TRBV5-1 with TRBJ2-3; 10 bases fit TRBD1. After removal of 3 bases from V and 3 bases from J, the junction contained 1 base not matched to a gene. This CDR3 spans 14 amino acids. Looked up from germline, CDR1 is SGHRS and CDR2 is YFSETQ.